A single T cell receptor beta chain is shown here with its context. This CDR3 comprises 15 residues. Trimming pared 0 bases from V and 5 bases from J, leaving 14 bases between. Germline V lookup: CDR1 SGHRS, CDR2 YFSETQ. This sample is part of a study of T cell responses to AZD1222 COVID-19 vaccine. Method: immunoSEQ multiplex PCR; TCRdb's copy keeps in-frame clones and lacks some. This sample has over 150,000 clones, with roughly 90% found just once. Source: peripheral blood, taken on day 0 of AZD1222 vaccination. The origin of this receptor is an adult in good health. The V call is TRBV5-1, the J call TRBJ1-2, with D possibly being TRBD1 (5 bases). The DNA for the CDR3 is TGCGCCAGCAGCTTGGACGCCGGGACGGGATATGGCTACACCTTC. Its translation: CASSLDAGTGYGYTF.